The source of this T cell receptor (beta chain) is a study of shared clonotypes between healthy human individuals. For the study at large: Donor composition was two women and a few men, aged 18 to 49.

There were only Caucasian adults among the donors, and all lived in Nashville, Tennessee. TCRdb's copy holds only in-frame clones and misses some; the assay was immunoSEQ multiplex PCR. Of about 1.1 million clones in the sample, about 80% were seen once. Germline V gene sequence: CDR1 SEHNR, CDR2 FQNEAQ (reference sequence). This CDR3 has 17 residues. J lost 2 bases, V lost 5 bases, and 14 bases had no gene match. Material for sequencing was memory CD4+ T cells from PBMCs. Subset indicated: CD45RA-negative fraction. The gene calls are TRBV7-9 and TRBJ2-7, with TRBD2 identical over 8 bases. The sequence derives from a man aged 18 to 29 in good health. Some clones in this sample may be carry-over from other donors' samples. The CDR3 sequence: CASSLGLGLGVTYEQYF. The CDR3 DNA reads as TGTGCCAGCAGCCTTGGACTGGGACTAGGGGTTACCTACGAGCAGTACTTC.